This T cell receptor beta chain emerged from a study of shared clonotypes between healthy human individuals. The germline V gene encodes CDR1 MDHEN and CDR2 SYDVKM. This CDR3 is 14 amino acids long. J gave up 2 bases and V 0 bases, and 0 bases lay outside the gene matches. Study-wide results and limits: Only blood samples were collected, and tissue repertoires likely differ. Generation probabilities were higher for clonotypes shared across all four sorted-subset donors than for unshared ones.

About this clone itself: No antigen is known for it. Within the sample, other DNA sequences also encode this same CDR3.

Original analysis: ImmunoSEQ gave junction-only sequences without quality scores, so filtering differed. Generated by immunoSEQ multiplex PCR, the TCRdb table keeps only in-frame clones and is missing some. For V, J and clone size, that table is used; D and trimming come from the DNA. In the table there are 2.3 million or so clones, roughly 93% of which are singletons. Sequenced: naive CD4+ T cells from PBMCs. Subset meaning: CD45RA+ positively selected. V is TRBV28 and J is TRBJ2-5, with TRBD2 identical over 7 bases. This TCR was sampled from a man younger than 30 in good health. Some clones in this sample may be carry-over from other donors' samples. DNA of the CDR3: TGTGCCAGCAGTTTATGGGGGGGGCAAGAGACCCAGTACTTC. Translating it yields CASSLWGGQETQYF.